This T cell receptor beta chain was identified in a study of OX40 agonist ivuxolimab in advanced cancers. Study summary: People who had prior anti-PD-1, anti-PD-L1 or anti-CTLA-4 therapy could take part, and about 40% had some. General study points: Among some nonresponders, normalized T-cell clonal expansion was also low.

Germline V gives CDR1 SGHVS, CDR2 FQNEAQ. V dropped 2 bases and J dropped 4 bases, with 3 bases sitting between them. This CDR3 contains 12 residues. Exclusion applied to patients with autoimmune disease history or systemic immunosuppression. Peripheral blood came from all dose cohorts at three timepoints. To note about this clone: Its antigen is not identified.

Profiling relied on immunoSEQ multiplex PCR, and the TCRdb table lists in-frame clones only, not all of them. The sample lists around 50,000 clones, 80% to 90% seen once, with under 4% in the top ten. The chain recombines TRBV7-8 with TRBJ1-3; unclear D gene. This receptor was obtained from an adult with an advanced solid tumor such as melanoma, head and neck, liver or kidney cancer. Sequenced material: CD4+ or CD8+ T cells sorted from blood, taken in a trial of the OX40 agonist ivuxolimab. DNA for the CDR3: TGTGCCAGCAGCTTAAGCGGAAACACCATATATTTT. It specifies CASSLSGNTIYF.